The 32 T cell receptor beta chains listed next were all sequenced from one sample in a study of ipilimumab plus nivolumab after autologous stem cell transplantation. The data were produced by immunoSEQ multiplex PCR, yet TCRdb's version contains in-frame clones alone and is incomplete. The sample includes roughly 10,000 clones, approximately 72% of them seen just once. The sequencing here drew on PBMCs, taken in a trial of ipilimumab plus nivolumab as post-transplant consolidation. The receptors were sampled from a male donor with diffuse large B-cell lymphoma.

The J gene is TRBJ2-3, the V gene TRBV6-6, with TRBD2 matching 12 bases. Germline CDR1 reads MNHNY; CDR2 reads SVGAGI (reference sequence). The CDR3 runs to 16 residues. Unmatched junction bases numbered 7, after V lost 4 bases and J lost 5 bases. The CDR3 reads CASSSGLAGRGDTQYF. Here the CDR3 DNA reads TGTGCCAGCAGTTCCGGACTAGCGGGGCGTGGAGATACGCAGTATTTT.

V and J are TRBV5-1 and TRBJ2-5, with D possibly being TRBD1 (8 bases). Germline V lookup: CDR1 SGHRS, CDR2 YFSETQ. This CDR3 has 15 amino acids. V lost 4 bases and J lost 3, with 16 bases in between. This CDR3 is CASSTGQGGKETQYF. The CDR3 bases are TGCGCCAGCAGCACCGGACAGGGAGGGAAAGAGACCCAGTACTTC.

This chain joins TRBV6-6 and TRBJ1-5; D is undetermined. The germline V gene has CDR1 MNHNY and CDR2 SVGAGI (reference sequence). This CDR3 spans 13 amino acids. Trimming pared 0 bases from V and 4 bases from J, leaving 4 bases between. CDR3 in DNA: TGTGCCAGCAGTTACTCGGATAATCAGCCCCAGCATTTT. Its translation: CASSYSDNQPQHF.

The chain carries TRBV28 and TRBJ1-2, with a possible D match to TRBD1 (5 bases). Germline V gene sequence: CDR1 MDHEN, CDR2 SYDVKM. This CDR3 spans 16 amino acids. The V end was cut by 7 bases, the J end by 5 bases, with 23 bases between. The CDR3 DNA follows: TGTGCCAGCACCACAGCCGGGACCGCAGACAGTTATGGCTACACCTTC. Its translation is CASTTAGTADSYGYTF.

The chain has TRBV28 and TRBJ1-5; no clear D gene. This CDR3 has 15 residues. V was clipped by 8 bases and J by 5 bases, with 19 bases between them. The V gene's germline CDR1 is MDHEN and CDR2 SYDVKM. The DNA of the CDR3 is TGTGCCAGCGAGTTCCTCGGACGGAGGGATCAGCCCCAGCATTTT. Its protein is CASEFLGRRDQPQHF.

The chain couples TRBV4-1 to TRBJ2-7; 7 nucleotides match TRBD1. J gave up 3 bases and V 0 bases, and 5 bases lay outside the gene matches. The CDR3 totals 15 residues. Germline V gene sequence: CDR1 MGHRA, CDR2 YSYEKL. The CDR3: CASSQDHQGVYEQYF. In nucleotides, the CDR3 is TGCGCCAGCAGCCAAGATCATCAGGGGGTCTACGAGCAGTACTTC.

This chain links TRBV11-2 with TRBJ1-2; 8 bases fit TRBD1. CDR3 size: 13 residues. Trimming removed 0 bases from V and 8 bases from J; junction bases left unmatched: 2. Germline V lookup: CDR1 SGHAT, CDR2 FQNNGV. The CDR3 region has the DNA TGTGCCAGCAGCTTAGACAGGGGGCTAGGCTACACCTTC. Translated: CASSLDRGLGYTF.

This chain links TRBV7-3 with TRBJ2-3; D remains ambiguous. Trimming took off 2 bases at V and 3 bases at J, with 6 bases between the two ends. The CDR3 sequence is 13 residues long. Per germline, CDR1 SGHTA and CDR2 FQGTGA. The CDR3 spells CASSLLGTDTQYF. The CDR3 DNA sequence: TGTGCCAGCAGCTTACTCGGGACAGATACGCAGTATTTT.

The V and J genes are TRBV7-2 and TRBJ2-3; D gene ambiguous. The CDR3 runs to 15 residues. Germline V CDR1 and CDR2: SGHTA, FQGNSA. Trimming removed 2 bases at V and 2 bases at J, with 11 bases between. The CDR3 coding sequence is TGTGCCAGCAGCTTATTAGGGCAGCCCACAGATACGCAGTATTTT. Its protein is CASSLLGQPTDTQYF.

The chain employs TRBV28 and TRBJ2-7; D possibly matches TRBD1 or TRBD2 (6 bases each). Germline V CDR1 and CDR2: MDHEN, SYDVKM. The CDR3 runs 14 residues. The germline V and J ends were trimmed by 4 bases and 7 bases, with 17 bases remaining between them. For the CDR3, the DNA is TGTGCCAGCAGTTCCCCTAGGGGGGTATGGGAGCAGTACTTC. Its translation: CASSSPRGVWEQYF.

This chain joins TRBV30 and TRBJ2-5; TRBD2 matches 12 bases. Unmatched junction bases numbered 8, after V lost 0 bases and J lost 6 bases. This CDR3 has 16 residues. Germline CDR1 and CDR2: GTSNPN and SVGIG (reference sequence). The CDR3 sequence: CAWSVMGLAGQKTQYF. Here the CDR3 DNA reads TGTGCCTGGAGTGTGATGGGACTAGCGGGTCAAAAGACCCAGTACTTC.

This clone was detected only a few times. The chain employs TRBV9 and TRBJ1-2, with a weak D call TRBD1 (5 bases). CDR1 and CDR2 (germline): SGDLS, YYNGEE. There are 12 residues in the CDR3. Trimming removed 4 bases from V and 5 bases from J, with 9 bases in between. CDR3 nucleotide sequence: TGTGCCAGCAGCCGAGGGGAATATGGCTACACCTTC. Amino acid sequence: CASSRGEYGYTF.

This rearrangement joins TRBV19 to TRBJ1-4; D is uncertain. This CDR3 contains 16 residues. V shed 3 bases and J shed 0 bases, with 11 bases lying between them. CDR1 is LNHDA, CDR2 SQIVND, per germline (reference sequence). The CDR3 spells CASSMRRRATNEKLFF. CDR3 coding DNA: TGTGCCAGTAGTATGCGGAGGCGCGCAACTAATGAAAAACTGTTTTTT. Full variable domain (remainder filled in from reference TRBV19 and TRBJ1-4): DGGITQSPKYLFRKEGQNVTLSCEQNLNHDAMYWYRQDPGQGLRLIYYSQIVNDFQKGDIAEGYSVSREKKESFPLTVTSAQKNPTAFYLCASSMRRRATNEKLFFGSGTQLSVL.

V and J are TRBV2 and TRBJ1-1; no definite D call. CDR1 and CDR2 from the germline V gene are SNHLY and FYNNEI. V lost 4 bases, J lost 5 bases, and 11 bases lay in between. CDR3 length: 13 amino acids. CDR3 protein: CASSVGVSTEAFF. The CDR3 coding sequence is TGTGCCAGCAGTGTCGGGGTATCGACTGAAGCTTTCTTT.

The chain links TRBV9 to TRBJ1-2; D is perhaps TRBD1 (5 bases). The CDR3 is 17 residues long. Germline CDR1 is SGDLS and CDR2 is YYNGEE. Between the trimmed V and J ends, which lost 4 bases and 2 bases, there was a span of 21 bases. The CDR3 region is CASSRTRGGNGNYGYTF. The DNA of the CDR3 is TGTGCCAGCAGCCGTACCCGGGGCGGGAATGGGAACTATGGCTACACCTTC.

The J gene is TRBJ1-1, the V gene TRBV6-1, with D perhaps matching TRBD1 (6 bases). The V gene's germline CDR1 is MNHNS and CDR2 SASEGT. Trimming cost V 3 bases and J 2 bases, with 10 bases left between them. This CDR3 spans 14 amino acids. CDR3 sequence reads: CASSESGDNTEAFF. The DNA for the CDR3 is TGTGCCAGCAGTGAGTCAGGGGATAACACTGAAGCTTTCTTT.

The sample holds a few counts of this clone. Other DNA sequences within the sample encode an identical CDR3. The rearrangement joins TRBV5-4 to TRBJ2-5; TRBD2 aligns across 9 bases. The trim removed 0 bases at V and 2 bases at J, leaving 8 bases unmatched. This CDR3 comprises 17 residues. Looked up from germline, CDR1 is SGHNT and CDR2 is YYREEE (reference sequence). As DNA, the CDR3 is TGTGCCAGCAGCTTGGGGTGGGCGGGGGGGGCTCAAGAGACCCAGTACTTC. Translated: CASSLGWAGGAQETQYF. The full variable domain, with the rest looked up from reference TRBV5-4 and TRBJ2-5, is ETGVTQSPTHLIKTRGQQVTLRCSSQSGHNTVSWYQQALGQGPQFIFQYYREEENGRGNFPPRFSGLQFPNYSSELNVNALELDDSALYLCASSLGWAGGAQETQYFGPGTRLLVL.

V usage is TRBV28 and J usage is TRBJ2-4; tentative D call: TRBD1 (6 bases). Germline V CDR1 and CDR2: MDHEN, SYDVKM. This CDR3 has 17 amino acids. Between the trimmed V and J ends, which lost 7 bases and 0 bases, there was a span of 19 bases. CDR3 sequence (DNA): TGTGCCAGCACCGCGGTTCACCCAGGGGTAGCCAAAAACATTCAGTACTTC. Its translation: CASTAVHPGVAKNIQYF.

V gene TRBV28 combines with J gene TRBJ2-4, with TRBD1 as a possible D gene (5 bases). Trimming removed 2 bases at V and 0 bases at J, with 14 bases between. From germline, CDR1 is MDHEN and CDR2 SYDVKM. CDR3 length: 17 residues. The CDR3 DNA reads TGTGCCAGCAGTTTAATGGCGGACAACCTAGCCAAAAACATTCAGTACTTC. As protein: CASSLMADNLAKNIQYF.

In this sample, this clone is medium-sized (0.01 to 0.1%). CDR3 sequence (DNA): TGTGCCAGCAGCTTAGAGGCTAGCGGGGGCTACAGCACAGATACGCAGTATTTT. The encoded protein is CASSLEASGGYSTDTQYF. V and J are TRBV7-6 and TRBJ2-3; 10 nucleotides agree with TRBD2. Germline CDR1 SGHVS, CDR2 FNYEAQ. Trimming took 1 base from V and 0 from J; bases not matched to a gene: 7. The CDR3 is 18 residues long.

The rearrangement links TRBV11-1 to TRBJ1-4, with 7 bases that match TRBD1. Germline CDR1 and CDR2: SGHAT and FQDESV (reference sequence). The J segment lost 6 bases and the V segment lost 1 base, leaving 2 bases of the junction unmatched. CDR3 length: 14 amino acids. CDR3 region: CASSLGQGDEKLFF. The CDR3 DNA follows: TGTGCCAGCAGCTTAGGCCAGGGGGATGAAAAACTGTTTTTT.

The rearrangement uses TRBV4-1 and TRBJ1-6; the match to TRBD1 covers 7 bases. After removal of 1 base from V and 11 bases from J, the junction contained 14 bases not matched to a gene. CDR1 and CDR2 (germline): MGHRA, YSYEKL. The CDR3 runs to 17 residues. CDR3 in amino acids: CASSQVGGRDRNPPLHF. In DNA, the CDR3 is TGCGCCAGCAGCCAAGTGGGGGGCCGGGACAGAAACCCACCCCTCCACTTT.

The chain joins TRBV6-5 to TRBJ2-3, with 10 nucleotides matching TRBD2. Germline CDR1 reads MNHEY; CDR2 reads SVGAGI. The CDR3 extends over 15 amino acids. The ends lost 5 bases at V and 5 bases at J; junction bases unmatched: 7. CDR3 nucleotide sequence: TGTGCCAGCAGTCCGCTAGCGGGGGAAGGAGATACGCAGTATTTT. Its translation: CASSPLAGEGDTQYF.

The chain combines TRBV5-1 with TRBJ2-1; TRBD1 might be the D (5 bases). Germline loops: CDR1 SGHRS, CDR2 YFSETQ. The CDR3 loop spans 14 amino acids. The V and J ends lost 6 bases and 6 bases respectively, with 16 bases between them. The CDR3 protein is CASMADSSINEQFF. CDR3 nucleotide sequence: TGCGCCAGCATGGCCGACAGTTCAATCAATGAGCAGTTCTTC.

This clone qualifies as medium-sized. The chain recombines TRBV5-8 with TRBJ2-7, with TRBD2 matching 12 bases. The V gene's germline CDR1 is SGHTS and CDR2 YDEGEE. This CDR3 is 15 amino acids long. V shed 4 bases and J 10 bases; nucleotides not matched to a gene: 12. The CDR3 DNA reads TGTGCCAGCAGCGAACAACCCGGGACTAGCGGGTCCCAGTACTTC. It codes for CASSEQPGTSGSQYF.

The CDR3 reads CASSYVFFEQFF. CDR3 bases: TGTGCCAGCAGTTATGTTTTTTTTGAGCAGTTCTTC. The chain combines TRBV6-6 with TRBJ2-1, with unresolved D. The V end was cut by 3 bases, the J end by 9 bases, with 9 bases between. This CDR3 region has 12 residues. CDR1 is MNHNY and CDR2 is SVGAGI in the germline V gene (reference sequence).

This clone is medium-sized (0.01 to 0.1%). The gene calls are TRBV30 and TRBJ1-2; TRBD1 aligns across 10 bases. Germline V CDR1 and CDR2: GTSNPN, SVGIG (reference sequence). The trim removed 0 bases at V and 1 base at J, leaving 2 bases unmatched. CDR3 length: 15 amino acids. CDR3 DNA sequence: TGTGCCTGGAGTGTGACAGGGGGCATTAACTATGGCTACACCTTC. It is translated as CAWSVTGGINYGYTF.

This sequence joins TRBV7-9 and TRBJ2-3; D possibly uses TRBD1 or TRBD2 (5 bases each). The ends were cut back, 3 bases at V and 0 bases at J, with 10 bases in the middle. The CDR3 is made up of 15 amino acids. The germline V gene has CDR1 SEHNR and CDR2 FQNEAQ (reference sequence). CDR3 DNA sequence: TGTGCCAGCAGCTTCGGGGCCCCTAGCACAGATACGCAGTATTTT. It codes for CASSFGAPSTDTQYF.

This clone has just one count. The chain is built from TRBV5-6 and TRBJ1-1, with TRBD1 as a possible D gene (5 bases). Germline V CDR1 and CDR2: SGHDT, YYEEEE. CDR3 size: 15 residues. The ends were cut back, 1 base at V and 4 bases at J, with 14 bases in the middle. The CDR3 region has the DNA TGTGCCAGCAGCTTGATCGGGCAGGGAGGCACTGAAGCTTTCTTT. It specifies CASSLIGQGGTEAFF. Combining the CDR3 with reference TRBV5-6 and TRBJ1-1 gives the whole variable domain DAGVTQSPTHLIKTRGQQVTLRCSPKSGHDTVSWYQQALGQGPQFIFQYYEEEERQRGNFPDRFSGHQFPNYSSELNVNALLLGDSALYLCASSLIGQGGTEAFFGQGTRLTVV.

The chain's CDR3 is CASSVGGRPYEQYF. In DNA, the CDR3 is TGTGCCAGCAGCGTAGGCGGCAGACCCTACGAGCAGTACTTC. The J gene is TRBJ2-7, the V gene TRBV9; D is uncertain. V lost 0 bases to trimming and J lost 2 bases, with 9 bases between them. Germline values: CDR1 SGDLS, CDR2 YYNGEE. This CDR3 is 14 amino acids long.

The chain combines TRBV5-8 with TRBJ2-4, with D perhaps given as TRBD1 or TRBD2 (5 bases each). Per germline, CDR1 SGHTS and CDR2 YDEGEE. The V gene lost 4 bases and the J gene lost 11 bases, with 16 bases spanning the gap. This CDR3 is built from 13 residues. The CDR3 sequence is CASSPPWVGVQYF. Written as DNA, the CDR3 is TGTGCCAGCAGCCCCCCATGGGTGGGGGTTCAGTACTTC.

The chain combines TRBV6-8 with TRBJ2-7; 10 bases align to TRBD1. The CDR3 spans 16 residues. J was trimmed by 7 bases and V by 2 bases; bases with no gene match: 11. Germline loops: CDR1 MNHGY, CDR2 SAAAGT. In nucleotides, the CDR3 is TGTGCCAGCAGTTACCCGAAGGGACAGGGGTTATGGGAGCAGTACTTC. Its protein is CASSYPKGQGLWEQYF.